What follows is one T cell receptor (beta chain) and its context. Its antigen is not known. This CDR3 has 11 residues. CDR1 is SQVTM and CDR2 is ANQGSEA in the germline V gene. Trimming took 4 bases from V and 6 from J, leaving 6 bases between them. Over chemoradiotherapy, repertoires were sampled more than once. Here immunoSEQ multiplex PCR was the method, and the copy in TCRdb shows in-frame clones only, minus some. The sample gives some 8,900 clones, around three quarters of which show up once; around 8.5% is in the top ten. This sample was included in a study of chemoradiotherapy in HPV16-positive cancers. Study results and caveats: In HPV16-positive patients, HPV-responsive T-cell expansion tracked better recurrence-free survival. Non-HPV-specific T cells did not expand in tumors during treatment, whereas candidate HPV-specific clones and E7-related motifs did.

The chain combines TRBV29-1 with TRBJ2-2; D call uncertain. The clonotype comes from a human donor with HPV-associated anogenital cancer. The material was obtained from a patient who underwent chemoradiotherapy. The DNA of the CDR3 is TGCAGCGTTGGTGGGCCCGGGGAGCTGTTTTTT. This sequence encodes CSVGGPGELFF.